These 30 T cell receptor beta chains were all obtained from the same sample, sequenced in a study of patients and donors after allogeneic stem cell transplantation. TCRdb analysed the RT-PCR reads with MiXCR anew, one entry per CDR3 protein. The repertoire consists of about 200,000 distinct CDR3 sequences, with about 40% occurring once and the leading ten covering about 30%. The sample comprised blood, either unsorted or a sorted T cell fraction (not recorded which). Receptors were obtained from a human donor who was either an allogeneic HSCT recipient or a stem cell or donor lymphocyte infusion donor (not recorded which). It is not recorded whose cells these are; they may come from a transplant donor.

The V and J genes are TRBV27 and TRBJ1-5; D ambiguous. Germline CDR1 is MNHEY and CDR2 is SMNVEV (reference sequence). The V end lost 3 bases, the J end lost 1 base, and 10 bases lay between the germline ends. The CDR3 extends over 15 amino acids. The CDR3 spells CASSFGGISNQPQHF. The CDR3 bases are TGTGCCAGCAGTTTTGGAGGGATAAGCAATCAGCCCCAGCATTTT.

The chain links TRBV28 to TRBJ2-3; TRBD2 might be the D (5 bases). The CDR3 covers 13 residues. V lost 8 bases and J 2 bases, leaving 11 bases between the germline ends. CDR1 is MDHEN and CDR2 is SYDVKM in the germline V gene. CDR3 sequence: CASLDGNTDTQYF. CDR3 DNA sequence: TGTGCCAGCCTGGACGGGAACACAGATACGCAGTATTTT.

The CDR3 loop reads CASQRGESYEQYF. The DNA for the CDR3 is TGTGCCAGCCAACGGGGGGAAAGCTACGAGCAGTACTTC. This chain joins TRBV6-2 or TRBV6-3 and TRBJ2-7, with 7 bases matching TRBD2. Germline V lookup: CDR1 MNHEY, CDR2 SVGEGT. This CDR3 comprises 13 residues. J was trimmed by 3 bases and V by 8 bases; bases with no gene match: 7.

A word on this clonotype: This CDR3 fails to terminate in the conserved phenylalanine or tryptophan, so it likely reflects a read error. V and J are TRBV13 and TRBJ2-1; 11 bases fit TRBD2. Unmatched junction bases numbered 3, after V lost 4 bases and J lost 4 bases. Germline CDR1 PRHDT, CDR2 FYEKMQ (reference sequence). The CDR3 length is 15 residues. In DNA, the CDR3 is TGTGCCAGCAGCTCCCGGACTAGCGGGTACAATGAGCAGTTCTTA. Amino acids: CASSSRTSGYNEQFL.

This clonotype was counted a few times. This CDR3 is CASSGGDISGGKSEQFF. The CDR3 DNA follows: TGCGCCAGCAGCGGGGGGGACATTTCGGGAGGGAAAAGTGAGCAGTTCTTC. This chain joins TRBV4-3 and TRBJ2-1; 8 bases are shared with TRBD2. J lost 9 bases, V lost 5 bases, and 18 bases had no gene match. This CDR3 contains 17 residues. CDR1 is LGHNA and CDR2 is YSLEER in the germline V gene.

This clonotype was found a few times. V and J are TRBV9 and TRBJ1-1; weak D call: TRBD1 (6 bases). V was clipped by 0 bases and J by 7 bases, with 13 bases between them. The CDR3 is made up of 14 amino acids. The germline CDR1 and CDR2 sequences are SGDLS and YYNGEE. CDR3 sequence: CASSVALGAGEAFF. CDR3 sequence (DNA): TGTGCCAGCAGCGTAGCTTTGGGGGCAGGTGAAGCTTTCTTT.

The chain joins TRBV20-1 to TRBJ2-7, with 8 bases fitting TRBD1. Germline V gene sequence: CDR1 DFQATT, CDR2 SNEGSKA (reference sequence). CDR3 length: 16 residues. The V segment lost 0 bases and the J segment 3 bases; nucleotides outside the gene matches: 10. The chain's CDR3 is CSARDYRRTGNYEQYF. For the CDR3, the DNA is TGCAGTGCTAGAGATTATAGACGGACAGGGAACTACGAGCAGTACTTC.

This clonotype turned up a few times. The chain uses TRBV28 and TRBJ1-1; no reliable D call. Trimming removed 7 bases at V and 5 bases at J, with 8 bases between. Germline assignment: CDR1 MDHEN and CDR2 SYDVKM. The CDR3 has 11 amino acids. As DNA, the CDR3 is TGTGCCAGCATCGGGGAGACTGAAGCTTTCTTT. Its translation: CASIGETEAFF.

This clonotype came up a few times. The chain links TRBV5-1 to TRBJ1-3; D unclear. The length of the CDR3 is 15 residues. The V gene's germline CDR1 is SGHRS and CDR2 YFSETQ. V was cut by 0 bases and J by 5 bases, with 12 bases left in between. The CDR3 region is CASSLDGLLRNTIYF. The CDR3 coding sequence is TGCGCCAGCAGCTTGGATGGGCTCCTTCGAAACACCATATATTTT.

The chain has TRBV27 and TRBJ1-2, with D maybe TRBD1 (6 bases). The CDR3 has 15 amino acids. Germline lookup yields CDR1 MNHEY and CDR2 SMNVEV (reference sequence). V lost 5 bases to trimming and J lost 1 base, with 14 bases between them. As DNA, the CDR3 is TGTGCCAGCAGTACACGACAGGAGCGTAACTATGGCTACACCTTC. It encodes CASSTRQERNYGYTF.

The V call is TRBV29-1, the J call TRBJ2-5; D gene uncertain. Germline CDR1 reads SQVTM; CDR2 reads ANQGSEA. The CDR3 is 12 residues long. V was clipped by 2 bases and J by 1 base, with 5 bases between them. The CDR3 is CSVEQAQETQYF. The CDR3 DNA reads TGCAGCGTTGAACAGGCCCAAGAGACCCAGTACTTC.

This clonotype was observed a few times. This chain joins TRBV11-2 and TRBJ1-2; D gene ambiguous. The V end lost 5 bases, the J end lost 7 bases, and 17 bases lay between the germline ends. Germline assignment: CDR1 SGHAT and CDR2 FQNNGV. The CDR3 contains 14 residues. The CDR3 bases are TGTGCCAGCAGCGCAAGCACAAAATCGGCTGGCTACACCTTC. Encoded protein: CASSASTKSAGYTF.

This clonotype came up a few times. This chain joins TRBV28 and TRBJ2-5, with TRBD1 as a possible D gene (6 bases). The V and J ends lost 4 bases and 2 bases respectively, with 14 bases between them. The CDR3 covers 15 residues. Looked up from germline, CDR1 is MDHEN and CDR2 is SYDVKM. In DNA, the CDR3 is TGTGCCAGCAGTTACCGTGGACAGCATCAAGAGACCCAGTACTTC. Its protein product is CASSYRGQHQETQYF.

The CDR3 coding sequence is TGTGCCAGCAGCTTAATTACAGGGGGACCTTACATGAACACTGAAGCTTTCTTT. Protein sequence: CASSLITGGPYMNTEAFF. The chain is built from TRBV5-5 and TRBJ1-1; 8 bases agree with TRBD1. The CDR3 contains 18 residues. Germline V CDR1 and CDR2: SGHKS, YYEKEE (reference sequence). V trimming: 2 bases; J trimming: 0 bases; junction bases outside the gene matches: 12.

This clonotype has only a few counts. The V and J genes are TRBV7-9 and TRBJ1-1, with D hard to call. V lost 1 base, J lost 1 base, and 7 bases lay in between. This CDR3 spans 14 amino acids. Germline values: CDR1 SEHNR, CDR2 FQNEAQ (reference sequence). CDR3 amino acids: CASSLVLGNTEAFF. The DNA for the CDR3 is TGTGCCAGCAGCTTAGTCTTGGGGAACACTGAAGCTTTCTTT.

This rearrangement joins TRBV7-6 to TRBJ2-5; 9 bases map to TRBD1. The CDR3 is 16 amino acids. Germline lookup yields CDR1 SGHVS and CDR2 FNYEAQ. V shed 5 bases and J 4 bases; nucleotides not matched to a gene: 11. The chain's CDR3 is CASSITGTGLGETQYF. CDR3 sequence (DNA): TGTGCCAGCAGCATCACCGGGACAGGGCTGGGAGAGACCCAGTACTTC.

The chain has TRBV18 and TRBJ1-5, with a weak D call TRBD1 (6 bases). CDR1 is KGHSH, CDR2 LQKENI, per germline. V lost 3 bases to trimming and J lost 3 bases, with 9 bases between them. The CDR3 is made up of 14 amino acids. The CDR3 region is CASSPGTHNQPQHF. CDR3 in DNA: TGTGCCAGCTCACCCGGGACACACAATCAGCCCCAGCATTTT.

The chain joins TRBV29-1 to TRBJ1-5, with 9 bases aligning to TRBD1. Germline loops: CDR1 SQVTM, CDR2 ANQGSEA. The CDR3 runs to 14 residues. V was clipped by 6 bases and J by 2 bases; unmatched bases: 5. The CDR3 spells CSVGQGTGNQPQHF. As DNA, the CDR3 is TGCAGCGTCGGACAGGGGACGGGCAATCAGCCCCAGCATTTT.

The V gene is TRBV29-1, the J gene TRBJ1-1; D possibly corresponds to TRBD1 (6 bases). The V and J ends lost 6 bases and 6 bases respectively, with 14 bases between them. The CDR3 sequence is 12 residues long. The germline V gene has CDR1 SQVTM and CDR2 ANQGSEA. The chain's CDR3 is CSVETGISEAFF. DNA for the CDR3: TGCAGCGTAGAAACAGGGATCTCTGAAGCTTTCTTT.

A few counts support this clonotype. This chain connects TRBV29-1 to TRBJ1-1; D unresolved. The CDR3 is made up of 10 amino acids. Looked up from germline, CDR1 is SQVTM and CDR2 is ANQGSEA. V was clipped by 7 bases and J by 2 bases, with 5 bases between them. The CDR3 reads CSGANTEAFF. The DNA of the CDR3 is TGCAGCGGAGCCAACACTGAAGCTTTCTTT.

CDR3 amino acids: CASSRKNEQFF. The CDR3 DNA reads as TGTGCCAGCAGCCGGAAGAATGAGCAGTTCTTC. V and J are TRBV7-2 and TRBJ2-1; D gene uncertain. This CDR3 spans 11 amino acids. Between the trimmed V and J ends, which lost 5 bases and 7 bases, there was a span of 6 bases. From germline, CDR1 is SGHTA and CDR2 FQGNSA.

The sample holds a few counts of this clonotype. CDR3 DNA sequence: TGTGCCAGCAGTGAGGGTACCTATGGCTACACCTTC. Protein: CASSEGTYGYTF. The chain combines TRBV25-1 with TRBJ1-2; no clear D. The CDR3 consists of 12 residues. V lost 3 bases, J lost 4 bases, and 6 bases lay in between. The germline gives CDR1 MGHDK, CDR2 SYGVNS.

This chain connects TRBV7-3 to TRBJ1-6; no clear D gene. V was clipped by 6 bases and J by 3 bases, with 6 bases between them. Looked up from germline, CDR1 is SGHTA and CDR2 is FQGTGA. The length of the CDR3 is 13 residues. CDR3 in DNA: TGTGCCAGCAGTCCTCACTATAATTCACCCCTCCACTTT. It specifies CASSPHYNSPLHF.

The gene calls are TRBV3-1 and TRBJ2-2; D is undetermined. V was pared by 0 bases and J by 4 bases, with 9 bases between. The CDR3 totals 15 residues. Germline V lookup: CDR1 LGHDT, CDR2 YNNKEL (reference sequence). CDR3 sequence: CASSQDNHPTGELFF. CDR3 coding DNA: TGTGCCAGCAGCCAAGATAACCATCCCACCGGGGAGCTGTTTTTT.

The chain couples TRBV30 to TRBJ1-5; D might be TRBD1 (5 bases). The V end lost 0 bases, the J end lost 4 bases, and 10 bases lay between the germline ends. Germline lookup yields CDR1 GTSNPN and CDR2 SVGIG (reference sequence). The CDR3 runs to 14 residues. The CDR3 DNA sequence: TGTGCCTGGAGTGTAGGGGAAGGAAATCAGCCCCAGCATTTT. This translates into CAWSVGEGNQPQHF.

This clonotype has only a few counts. The rearrangement uses TRBV7-9 and TRBJ1-5; D might be TRBD1 (5 bases). V dropped 5 bases and J dropped 7 bases, with 9 bases sitting between them. The CDR3 sequence is 12 residues long. CDR1 SEHNR and CDR2 FQNEAQ come from the germline V gene (reference sequence). The CDR3 spells CASSRDEQPQHF. The CDR3 region has the DNA TGTGCCAGCAGCCGGGACGAACAGCCCCAGCATTTT.

The gene calls are TRBV19 and TRBJ2-2, with D possibly called TRBD1 or TRBD2 (6 bases each). Germline V gene lookup returns CDR1 LNHDA and CDR2 SQIVND (reference sequence). Trimming stripped 1 base from V and 4 bases from J, with 13 bases between. The CDR3 is 16 amino acids. In DNA, the CDR3 is TGTGCCAGTAGTATAGCGGGGGCGGGAAGCACCGGGGAGCTGTTTTTT. Encoded protein: CASSIAGAGSTGELFF. Together with reference TRBV19 and TRBJ2-2, the CDR3 gives the full variable domain: DGGITQSPKYLFRKEGQNVTLSCEQNLNHDAMYWYRQDPGQGLRLIYYSQIVNDFQKGDIAEGYSVSREKKESFPLTVTSAQKNPTAFYLCASSIAGAGSTGELFFGEGSRLTVL.

V usage is TRBV5-1 and J usage is TRBJ2-3; 14 nucleotides line up with TRBD2. Trimming removed 4 bases from V and 5 bases from J; junction bases left unmatched: 9. Germline-derived CDR1 and CDR2 are SGHRS and YFSETQ. The CDR3 runs 17 residues. CDR3 region: CASSAGLAGDWVDTQYF. The CDR3 region has the DNA TGCGCCAGCAGCGCGGGACTAGCGGGAGACTGGGTAGATACGCAGTATTTT.

V usage is TRBV4-2 and J usage is TRBJ1-1; weak D call: TRBD1 (6 bases). The length of the CDR3 is 14 residues. CDR1 and CDR2 from the germline V gene are LGHNA and YNFKEQ. V lost 1 base to trimming and J lost 5 bases, with 11 bases between them. The CDR3 bases are TGTGCCAGCAGCCAAGGTGCAGGGACAACTGAAGCTTTCTTT. Protein: CASSQGAGTTEAFF.

In its sample, this clonotype was seen a few times. The rearrangement links TRBV12-3 or TRBV12-4 to TRBJ1-5, with TRBD1 matching over 10 bases. This CDR3 comprises 16 residues. V trimming: 6 bases; J trimming: 0 bases; junction bases outside the gene matches: 5. CDR3 in DNA: TGTGCCAGCAGGCGGACAGGGGGAATTAGCAATCAGCCCCAGCATTTT. Protein sequence: CASRRTGGISNQPQHF.